This passage covers 8 T cell receptor beta chains from one sample sequenced in a study of T-cell reconstitution after alpha-beta-depleted transplantation in children. Researchers prepared the TCRbeta library using unique molecular identifiers, the study reports. A single record per CDR3 protein comes from TCRdb applying MiXCR to the PCR reads. The sample has more than 200,000 distinct CDR3 sequences, roughly 24% seen once. The sample in question was PBMCs, obtained before TCRalphabeta/CD19-depleted stem cell transplant. These receptor sequences come from a girl aged 2-10 years with Fanconi anemia, due to receive a stem cell transplant.

This clonotype showed up many times. The rearrangement joins TRBV29-1 to TRBJ2-1, with D possibly TRBD1 on 6 matching bases. The germline gives CDR1 SQVTM, CDR2 ANQGSEA. This CDR3 comprises 13 residues. Trimming took 1 base from V and 12 from J, leaving 16 bases between them. The CDR3 DNA reads as TGCAGCGTTGAAGGTTACAGGGTTCTGGGGCAGTTCTTC. As protein: CSVEGYRVLGQFF.

The count of this clonotype is one. The chain has TRBV6-5 and TRBJ2-7; D is uncertain. The CDR3 is 14 amino acids. V dropped 0 bases and J dropped 3 bases, with 9 bases sitting between them. In germline, CDR1 is MNHEY, CDR2 SVGAGI. CDR3 coding DNA: TGTGCCAGCAGTTACTCGGAAGTAAGCTACGAGCAGTACTTC. Its translation: CASSYSEVSYEQYF.

This clonotype has at least ten counts. V is TRBV29-1 and J is TRBJ2-3; 7 bases fit TRBD2. The CDR3 has 12 amino acids. Germline V gene lookup returns CDR1 SQVTM and CDR2 ANQGSEA. J lost 2 bases, V lost 7 bases, and 3 bases had no gene match. This chain's CDR3 is CSGRDYTDTQYF. Written as DNA, the CDR3 is TGCAGCGGCAGGGACTACACAGATACGCAGTATTTT.

The CDR3 protein is CSAQRREGTDTQYF. The CDR3 DNA is TGCAGCGCCCAGAGGCGGGAGGGTACAGATACGCAGTATTTT. The V call is TRBV29-1, the J call TRBJ2-3; 9 bases map to TRBD2. The V gene end was trimmed by 7 bases and the J gene end by 3 bases; junction bases not matched to a gene: 8. CDR1 is SQVTM, CDR2 ANQGSEA, per germline. The CDR3 is made up of 14 amino acids.

This clonotype was seen a handful of times. V is TRBV29-1 and J is TRBJ2-1, with TRBD1 matching 7 bases. The CDR3 spans 15 residues. The V and J ends lost 5 bases and 4 bases, in that order; junction bases with no gene match: 11. Germline V gene sequence: CDR1 SQVTM, CDR2 ANQGSEA. CDR3 loop: CSVRQGSVTYNEQFF. The CDR3 DNA reads TGCAGCGTTCGACAGGGTTCAGTTACGTACAATGAGCAGTTCTTC.

The genes are TRBV15 and TRBJ2-5; 10 positions agree with TRBD2. This CDR3 comprises 17 residues. V was clipped by 2 bases and J by 2 bases; unmatched bases: 8. Germline V lookup: CDR1 LNHNV, CDR2 YYDKDF (reference sequence). The CDR3, as DNA: TGTGCCACCAGCAGACATTTAGCGGGGGGTTTTCAAGAGACCCAGTACTTC. Translation: CATSRHLAGGFQETQYF.

This clonotype was seen a few times. The rearrangement joins TRBV28 to TRBJ1-4, with 10 bases lining up with TRBD1. Unmatched junction bases numbered 7, after V lost 10 bases and J lost 8 bases. The CDR3 is made up of 13 amino acids. CDR1 and CDR2 (germline): MDHEN, SYDVKM. The CDR3 reads CANPGTGDEKLFF. Written as DNA, the CDR3 is TGTGCCAACCCCGGGACAGGGGACGAAAAACTGTTTTTT.

V usage is TRBV6-6 and J usage is TRBJ2-7; 10 positions match TRBD1. CDR3 size: 13 residues. Germline V lookup: CDR1 MNHNY, CDR2 SVGAGI (reference sequence). CDR3 in amino acids: CSTRQGAGYEQYF. CDR3 sequence (DNA): TGTTCGACCCGACAGGGGGCTGGGTACGAGCAGTACTTC.